The table lists the clone carrying this T cell receptor (beta chain) with a few counts. Profiled with immunoSEQ multiplex PCR; TCRdb holds only in-frame clones, not every one. The sample contains 40,000 to 55,000 clones, 85% to 90% of which appear only once. The record originates from a study of T cell changes during pregnancy in multiple sclerosis. The length of the CDR3 is 16 residues. Deletions cut 1 base from V and 3 bases from J, with 13 bases between. Germline CDR1 is SGHVS and CDR2 is FQNEAQ. The source is a female donor in good health, enrolled as a control in a pregnancy study. Material: peripheral blood, obtained in the first trimester of pregnancy. The V gene is TRBV7-8, the J gene TRBJ2-1; D gene ambiguous. The CDR3 reads CASSLGASVIYNEQFF. For the CDR3, the DNA is TGTGCCAGCAGCTTAGGAGCTAGTGTGATCTACAATGAGCAGTTCTTC.